The 3 T cell receptor beta chains presented below share a single source sample, sequenced in a study of blood T cells in healthy people across ages. For the second PCR, which ran for about 6 to 11 cycles, a sample-barcoded 5' primer and a J-beta primer mix were used. Using its own MiXCR run on the 5' RACE reads, TCRdb lists one record per CDR3 protein. Seen here are 1.6 million or so distinct CDR3 sequences, about 32% observed once, and the top ten hold approximately 10%. The sample taken for sequencing was blood. The receptors here all came from a woman aged 25 to 39 in good health.

This clonotype was picked up a small number of times. V gene TRBV7-7 combines with J gene TRBJ2-1; D not certain. V lost 2 bases and J 7 bases, leaving 9 bases between the germline ends. CDR3 size: 13 residues. The V gene's germline CDR1 is SSHAT and CDR2 FNYEAQ (reference sequence). DNA for the CDR3: TGTGCCAGCAGCTTAAGACGAAGGAATGAGCAGTTCTTC. It is translated as CASSLRRRNEQFF.

V and J are TRBV2 and TRBJ2-3, with D perhaps matching TRBD1 (6 bases). The germline CDR1 and CDR2 sequences are SNHLY and FYNNEI. This CDR3 has 16 amino acids. Trimming stripped 4 bases from V and 5 bases from J, with 19 bases between. CDR3 in amino acids: CASSVGGTGIGDTQYF. CDR3 sequence (DNA): TGTGCCAGCAGTGTTGGAGGTACAGGGATCGGAGATACGCAGTATTTT.

This clonotype has a handful of counts. The chain uses TRBV4-1 and TRBJ2-7, with TRBD2 matching 9 bases. The CDR3 has 16 residues. V shed 0 bases and J 6 bases; nucleotides not matched to a gene: 9. Germline values: CDR1 MGHRA, CDR2 YSYEKL. The CDR3 spells CASSQERLAGRSEQYF. CDR3 nucleotide sequence: TGCGCCAGCAGCCAAGAAAGGCTAGCGGGACGAAGCGAGCAGTACTTC.